This entry lists 8 T cell receptor gamma chains sequenced from one sample in a study of Vδ1+ human thymocytes. Points from the study as a whole: Thymic TRG and TRD repertoires appeared highly polyclonal.

RNA was extracted from the cells and then reverse transcribed. The CDR3 regions were amplified by multiplex PCR from V-gene primers to a constant-region primer. TCRdb redid clone calling on the multiplex PCR reads using CATT. The repertoire includes about 22,000 gamma-chain clones, around 15% of them detected once, and 1.5% to 2% sits in the top ten. Their antigen targets remain unknown. The sequenced sample consisted of Vdelta1+ gamma-delta thymocytes from the thymus. Specified subset: FACS-sorted CD3+ TCRalphabeta- TCRVdelta1+ TCRVdelta2- thymocytes. These receptors were taken from a child younger than two who had congenital heart surgery.

This clone was observed a handful of times. The sample carries other DNA sequences with the same CDR3. This chain links TRGV3 with TRGJP2. This CDR3 is built from 13 residues. Germline trimming cut 0 bases from V and 6 bases from J; bases unmatched to any gene: 1. From germline, CDR1 is VTNTFY and CDR2 YDVSTARD (reference sequence). The CDR3: CATWDRRDWIKTF. CDR3 coding DNA: TGTGCCACCTGGGACAGGCGTGATTGGATCAAGACGTTT.

Points on this clone: At one of its ends the junction is not consistent with the germline gene, which may arise from a read error. This sample includes further DNA sequences coding for the same CDR3. The V call is TRGV9, the J call TRGJ1 or TRGJ2. The CDR3 has 17 residues. Germline lookup yields CDR1 GITISATS and CDR2 ISYDGTV (reference sequence). The CDR3 DNA sequence: TGTGCCTTGTGGGAGGTGCAGGAAAGTAGGATTTATTATAAGAAGCTCTTT. This codes for CALWEVQESRIYYKKLF.

The gene calls are TRGV2 and TRGJP2. V dropped 3 bases and J dropped 0; count of bases not matched to a gene: 10. Germline-derived CDR1 and CDR2 are EGSNGY and YDSYNSKV. This CDR3 spans 17 amino acids. CDR3 loop: CATWDRPLDSSDWIKTF. Written as DNA, the CDR3 is TGTGCCACCTGGGACAGGCCCTTGGATAGTAGTGATTGGATCAAGACGTTT.

The rearrangement joins TRGV9 to TRGJ1 or TRGJ2. Germline CDR1 and CDR2: GITISATS and ISYDGTV (reference sequence). The trim removed 4 bases at V and 3 bases at J, leaving 6 bases unmatched. The CDR3 length is 13 residues. CDR3 bases: TGTGCCTTGTGGGACGCCCGTTATTATAAGAAACTCTTT. Its translation is CALWDARYYKKLF.

Details on this clone: A junction boundary mismatches the germline segment, possibly from a read error. The V and J genes are TRGV4 and TRGJ1 or TRGJ2. Germline V CDR1 and CDR2: EGSTGY, YDSYTSSV. The CDR3 sequence is 15 residues long. The CDR3 DNA follows: TGTGCCACCTGGGATGGGCCGGTCTTAGGCTATAAGAAACTATTT. Its translation is CATWDGPVLGYKKLF.

This clone was detected only once. The J gene is TRGJ1 or TRGJ2, the V gene TRGV8. V lost 2 bases and J lost 0; bases outside the gene matches: 7. This CDR3 is built from 15 residues. The germline gives CDR1 VENAVY, CDR2 YDSYNSRV. The CDR3 spells CATWDNRGNYYKKLF. CDR3 nucleotide sequence: TGTGCCACCTGGGATAATCGAGGGAATTATTATAAGAAACTCTTT.

With regard to this clone: In the same sample, other DNA sequences code for this CDR3. The gene calls are TRGV3 and TRGJP1. The germline CDR1 and CDR2 sequences are VTNTFY and YDVSTARD (reference sequence). The CDR3 loop spans 16 amino acids. With 1 base clipped from V and 0 bases from J, the junction kept 5 bases outside the gene matches. CDR3 nucleotides: TGTGCCACCTGGGACAGCGGGAATACCACTGGTTGGTTCAAGATATTT. It codes for CATWDSGNTTGWFKIF.

The V gene is TRGV3, the J gene TRGJ1 or TRGJ2. V was clipped by 0 bases and J by 7 bases; unmatched bases: 9. Germline V gives CDR1 VTNTFY, CDR2 YDVSTARD (reference sequence). The CDR3 has 14 residues. CDR3 coding DNA: TGTGCCACCTGGGACAGGCCTCGTAAGTATAAGAAACTCTTT. It codes for CATWDRPRKYKKLF.